This T cell receptor (beta chain) was found in a study of vaccination and CD4 T cells after COVID-19 (dated by TCRdb to the early 2020s). Regarding the research as a whole: SARS-CoV-2 positivity had been established in the convalescent patients by nasal swab PCR, and mild disease was recorded in some 10 of these patients and severe disease in one. Control cultures used a CEFX viral epitope pool as positive control, an HIV-1 Nef peptide pool as negative control, or no peptide. The spike-specific CD4+ TCR repertoire was compared before and after mRNA vaccination in approximately ten COVID-19 convalescent patients and a handful of infection-naive healthy vaccine recipients. In the convalescent cohort there were six males and four females, among whom were two Hispanic individuals, seven Caucasians, two Asians and one multiracial person. Post-COVID blood samples were collected from convalescent patients a median of around 96 days after diagnosis, with a range of about 35 to 170 days. Post-vaccine blood samples were obtained a median of around 74 days after the second vaccine dose, with a range of roughly 14 to 241 days. Overlapping spike peptide pools from SARS-CoV-2 and from the common cold coronaviruses HCoV-NL63, HCoV-OC43 and HCoV-229E were used as culture stimuli. Participants received two doses of either the Pfizer-BioNTech BNT162b2 vaccine (n=8) or the Moderna mRNA-1273 vaccine (n=2). A few convalescent patients were sampled both early after vaccination (day 14) and late after vaccination (days 161 to 241). The full study reports these points: Although the median number of SARS-CoV-2-reactive clonotypes went up from approximately 20 after infection to some 40 after vaccination, the increase was not significant. The study included relatively few convalescent patients and did not analyze early timepoints after natural infection. Nearly all vaccine-specific clones in convalescent patients (304 of 307) were mono-reactive for SARS-CoV-2 spike rather than cross-reactive with common cold coronaviruses. Among convalescent patients, a median about 90% of the SARS-CoV-2-reactive clones seen after vaccination appeared only after vaccination, which suggests priming specific to the vaccine.

CDR1 and CDR2 are read off the germline V gene as KGHSH and LQKENI. Inclusive of the bounding cysteine and phenylalanine, the CDR3 is 15 residues long. The retained sequence is limited to the CDR3, 45 bases, with the frame set at the first base. With regard to this clonotype: Its antigen has not been determined. At one end, the junction sequence differs from germline, possibly due to a read error.

The library was produced with PCR. DNA from cultured CD4+ T cells was subjected to TCR sequencing with the Oncomine TCR Beta short-read assay at the Johns Hopkins FTIC core. The QIAamp micro DNA kit was used to extract genomic DNA from the cultured CD4+ T cells. Oncomine TCR Beta libraries from cultured CD4+ T cells were pooled using unique dual indexes and sequenced on an Illumina iSeq 100. In the paper's pipeline: Non-productive sequences were removed, and CDR3s not starting with C, not ending with F or W, or shorter than 7 amino acids were discarded. The MANAFEST web application identified antigen-specific clonotypes by comparing peptide-stimulated wells against reference wells and other culture wells. An FDR below 0.05, an odds ratio above 5, and a productive frequency above 0.1% in at least two of three replicate wells were required for clones to be considered positive. Clonotypes that were significantly expanded in both SARS-CoV-2 spike wells and at least one common cold coronavirus spike condition were defined as cross-reactive. Levenshtein distances (stringdist) and unrooted phylogenetic trees (ape) in R version 3.6.1 were used to assess CDR3 homology. The public reads were reprocessed in TCRdb via fastp at Q25 and MiXCR, keeping in-frame beta chains. Each entry is one CDR3 protein sequence, shown with its most common DNA and genes. These V and J calls derive from TCRdb rather than the authors' analysis. For this sample the table gives 20,000 to 25,000 distinct CDR3 sequences, of which about 40% were detected only once. The ten most abundant clones make up 7.5% to 10% of the sample.

Sample time point, as interpreted from the label and publication: late sampling 161 to 241 days after vaccination in a few convalescent patients. This specimen's treatment or condition label, interpreted: roughly 10-day PBMC culture with coronavirus spike peptide pools or control peptides (ViraFEST assay). The study used the ViraFEST assay, which expanded antigen-specific T cells with peptide pools and then identified expanded clonotypes by TCR sequencing. The convalescent patients' positive SARS-CoV-2 PCR tests fell between March and December 2020, which was before the Alpha, Beta and Delta variants emerged in the United States. Each well held approximately 2 million PBMCs cultured in IMDM containing approximately 5% human AB serum and approximately 9.8 IU/ml IL-2, with roughly 9.2 ug/ml peptide pools added. Half of the culture medium was replaced with fresh IL-2-containing medium on days 3 and 7. After ten to eleven days of culture, CD4+ T cells were isolated by negative selection using the EasySep CD4+ T cell isolation kit. Ficoll-Paque Plus gradient centrifugation was used to isolate PBMCs from whole blood, and the isolated PBMCs were then either used fresh or cryopreserved at -140C. Each culture condition was generally run in triplicate wells.

The sequenced sample was CD4+ T cells from blood, cultured in vitro, obtained about 7 months after SARS-CoV-2 vaccination. This sequence uses TRBV18 and TRBJ2-5; TRBD1 aligns with 7 central bases. The TCR originated in a human donor who had recovered from COVID-19. The DNA is as follows: TGTGCCAGCTCACCACCGGGACAGAGCCAAGAGGCCCAGTACTTC. Its protein is CASSPPGQSQEAQYF.